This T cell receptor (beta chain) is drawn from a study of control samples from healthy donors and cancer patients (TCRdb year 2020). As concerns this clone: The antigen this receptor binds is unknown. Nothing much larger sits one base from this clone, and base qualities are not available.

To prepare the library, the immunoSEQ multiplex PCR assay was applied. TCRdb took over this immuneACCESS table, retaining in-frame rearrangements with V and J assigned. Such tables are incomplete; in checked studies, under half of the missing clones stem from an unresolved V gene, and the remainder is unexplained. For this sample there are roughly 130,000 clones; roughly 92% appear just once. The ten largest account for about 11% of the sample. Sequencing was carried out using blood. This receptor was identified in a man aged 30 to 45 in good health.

The encoded CDR3 is CASSSRTNKYNEQFF. In nucleotides, the sequence is TGTGCCAGCTCAAGCCGGACTAATAAGTACAATGAGCAGTTCTTC. The rearranged segments are TRBV18 and TRBJ2-1; TRBD2 is perhaps the D gene, given 6 matching bases. The CDR3, from cysteine to phenylalanine, totals 15 residues. Only the CDR3 portion is preserved as DNA: 45 bases, with reading frame beginning at the first base. Cut back by 5 bases and 4 bases, the V and J ends lie 15 bases apart. For CDR1 and CDR2, the germline V gene lists KGHSH and LQKENI.